The rows below give T cell receptor beta chains drawn from one sample of a study of T cells in Graves' hyperthyroidism and ophthalmopathy. Each CDR3 protein gets one entry after TCRdb re-called the multiplex PCR reads with MiXCR. The sample shows approximately 630,000 distinct CDR3 sequences, 15% to 20% of them seen only once. The sequencing input was blood. The origin of the receptors is a woman in her thirties with Graves' hyperthyroidism. CDR3s include the opening cysteine and the closing phenylalanine or tryptophan. The D gene is left open where the match is weak. Rows give clone size only sometimes, using once, few, many, or a class for an expanded clone.

j_call	clone_size	d_call	v_call	cdr3_aa	cdr3_nt
TRBJ1-6	many	NA	TRBV28	CATSGRSYNSPLHF	TGTGCCACCTCTGGTCGGTCCTATAATTCACCCCTCCACTTT
TRBJ2-7	few	TRBD2	TRBV20-1	CSGRGPAGGEQYF	TGCAGTGGGCGTGGACCGGCCGGGGGGGAGCAGTACTTC
TRBJ2-7	many	NA	TRBV28	CASTIQGGTGEQYF	TGTGCCAGCACTATACAGGGGGGGACTGGCGAGCAGTACTTC
TRBJ1-5	few	NA	TRBV7-2	CASSLDYRNQPQHF	TGTGCCAGCAGCTTAGATTATCGTAATCAGCCCCAGCATTTT
TRBJ2-5	many	NA	TRBV2	CASTMTKQETQYF	TGTGCCAGCACTATGACTAAACAAGAGACCCAGTACTTC
TRBJ2-7	few	NA	TRBV3-1	CASSQHGASSYEQYF	TGTGCCAGCAGCCAACACGGGGCGAGCTCCTACGAGCAGTACTTC
TRBJ2-1	NA	TRBD2	TRBV4-3	CASSQDAGTSGRASYNEQFF	TGCGCCAGCAGCCAAGACGCCGGGACTAGCGGGAGGGCGTCCTACAATGAGCAGTTCTTC
TRBJ2-7	once	NA	TRBV6-2/TRBV6-3	CASSYSPFYEQYF	TGTGCCAGCAGTTACTCACCATTTTACGAGCAGTACTTC
TRBJ2-5	NA	NA	TRBV28	CASSSPVSPFETQYF	TGTGCCAGCAGTTCCCCGGTCAGCCCCTTTGAGACCCAGTACTTC
TRBJ1-5	NA	TRBD1	TRBV28	CASSLRDRGLGQPQHF	TGTGCCAGCAGTTTAAGGGACAGGGGATTGGGTCAGCCCCAGCATTTT
TRBJ1-1	many	NA	TRBV7-2	CASRSTGLNTEAFF	TGTGCCAGCAGGAGTACAGGGTTGAACACTGAAGCTTTCTTT
TRBJ2-1	many	NA	TRBV7-3	CASSLGSEEQFF	TGTGCCAGCAGCTTAGGATCGGAGGAGCAGTTCTTC
TRBJ1-1	few	NA	TRBV5-5	CASSLSRGVIPDTEAFF	TGTGCCAGCAGCTTGAGTCGGGGAGTGATACCGGACACTGAAGCTTTCTTT
TRBJ1-1	many	NA	TRBV28	CASSLWAPPLLNTEAFF	TGTGCCAGCAGTTTATGGGCCCCCCCCCTATTGAACACTGAAGCTTTCTTT
TRBJ2-1	few	NA	TRBV29-1	CSVAMTSGYNEQFF	TGCAGCGTAGCCATGACTAGTGGGTACAATGAGCAGTTCTTC
TRBJ2-1	NA	NA	TRBV19	CASRFEENNEQFF	TGTGCCAGTAGGTTCGAGGAAAACAATGAGCAGTTCTTC
TRBJ2-3	few	TRBD2	TRBV12-3/TRBV12-4	CAGSLKVGREWPDTQYF	TGTGCCGGCAGTTTGAAAGTGGGGCGGGAGTGGCCAGATACGCAGTATTTT
TRBJ1-5	NA	NA	TRBV6-1	CASTRSGGGNQPQHF	TGTGCCAGCACCCGAAGTGGGGGTGGCAATCAGCCCCAGCATTTT
TRBJ2-1	NA	NA	TRBV13	CASTGDLRGRSYNEQFF	TGTGCCAGCACGGGGGATTTGAGGGGTCGGTCCTACAATGAGCAGTTCTTC
TRBJ1-1	few	TRBD1	TRBV13	CASSSEGTAYTEAFF	TGTGCCAGCAGCTCCGAAGGGACAGCCTACACTGAAGCTTTCTTT
TRBJ2-1	NA	TRBD1	TRBV9	CASSIGTGYDEQFF	TGTGCCAGCAGTATTGGGACAGGGTACGATGAGCAGTTCTTC
TRBJ1-2	many	NA	TRBV27	CASSLVGTFYGYTF	TGTGCCAGCAGTTTGGTAGGAACTTTCTATGGCTACACCTTC
TRBJ2-7	NA	TRBD2	TRBV19	CASTPAGLAGGWDEQYF	TGTGCCAGTACCCCCGCGGGACTAGCGGGAGGGTGGGACGAGCAGTACTTC
TRBJ2-7	many	TRBD2	TRBV6-2/TRBV6-3	CASIQTSGRYEQYF	TGTGCCAGCATCCAGACTAGCGGGAGGTACGAGCAGTACTTC
TRBJ1-2	many	TRBD1	TRBV27	CASSLSGTGYGYTF	TGTGCCAGCAGTTTATCCGGGACAGGCTATGGCTACACCTTC
TRBJ2-1	many	NA	TRBV12-5	CASGLVNEQFF	TGTGCTAGTGGTTTGGTCAATGAGCAGTTCTTC
TRBJ1-1	many	NA	TRBV3-1	CASSRMDTEAFF	TGTGCCAGCAGTCGAATGGACACTGAAGCTTTCTTT
TRBJ1-2	many	TRBD1	TRBV15	CATSREDRDYGYTF	TGTGCCACCAGCAGAGAGGACAGGGACTATGGCTACACCTTC
TRBJ1-2	many	TRBD1	TRBV11-2	CASSLVPGGYGYTF	TGTGCCAGCAGCTTAGTTCCAGGGGGCTATGGCTACACCTTC
TRBJ1-1	NA	NA	TRBV30	CAWRTPRGLRNTEAFF	TGTGCCTGGAGAACGCCGCGCGGACTGAGGAACACTGAAGCTTTCTTT
TRBJ1-5	many	TRBD1	TRBV12-5	CASASGGYSNQPQHF	TGTGCTAGTGCCTCAGGGGGCTATAGCAATCAGCCCCAGCATTTT
TRBJ2-3	once	TRBD2	TRBV7-2	CASSARLAGSTDTQYF	TGTGCCAGCAGCGCACGGCTAGCGGGGAGCACAGATACGCAGTATTTT
TRBJ1-1	NA	TRBD1	TRBV4-1	CASSQLTGVNTEAFF	TGCGCCAGCAGCCAGTTGACAGGGGTGAACACTGAAGCTTTCTTT
TRBJ2-7	many	TRBD2	TRBV5-1	CASSLDFPAGYEQYF	TGCGCCAGCAGCTTAGACTTCCCAGCGGGGTACGAGCAGTACTTC
TRBJ1-4	many	TRBD1	TRBV27	CASSSSGTGGGKLFF	TGTGCCAGCAGTTCGTCGGGGACAGGGGGCGGAAAACTGTTTTTT
TRBJ2-1	few	TRBD2	TRBV20-1	CSARDGGKTSGRLYEQFF	TGCAGTGCTAGAGACGGTGGAAAAACTAGCGGGAGGCTATATGAGCAGTTCTTC
TRBJ2-2	many	NA	TRBV2	CASSDPGTGELFF	TGTGCCAGCAGTGACCCCGGCACCGGGGAGCTGTTTTTT
TRBJ2-2	NA	NA	TRBV9	CASSVSTNTGELFF	TGTGCCAGCAGCGTGTCCACAAACACCGGGGAGCTGTTTTTT
TRBJ1-1	NA	NA	TRBV5-1	CASSFQEGGTEAFF	TGCGCCAGCAGCTTCCAGGAAGGAGGGACTGAAGCTTTCTTT
TRBJ2-7	many	NA	TRBV20-1	CSAKEASVAYEQYF	TGCAGTGCTAAGGAGGCTAGCGTGGCCTACGAGCAGTACTTC
TRBJ2-7	NA	TRBD1	TRBV4-1	CASSHGQASSYEQYF	TGCGCCAGCAGCCATGGACAGGCGAGCTCCTACGAGCAGTACTTC
TRBJ1-2	NA	TRBD1	TRBV7-9	CASSPWDRGGYTF	TGTGCCAGCAGCCCTTGGGACAGGGGAGGCTACACCTTC
TRBJ2-5	many	TRBD1	TRBV27	CAFHPRDREPPETQYF	TGTGCCTTCCACCCCCGGGACAGGGAACCCCCAGAGACCCAGTACTTC
TRBJ2-2	few	TRBD2	TRBV11-3	CASSLDRLAGESHTGELFF	TGTGCCAGCAGCTTAGATCGTCTAGCGGGCGAAAGCCATACCGGGGAGCTGTTTTTT
TRBJ2-3	few	NA	TRBV18	CASSLSRGRTDTQYF	TGTGCCAGCTCACTATCAAGAGGGCGGACAGATACGCAGTATTTT
TRBJ2-5	many	NA	TRBV12-5	CASGLPSQETQYF	TGTGCTAGTGGTTTGCCCAGCCAAGAGACCCAGTACTTC
TRBJ1-5	few	TRBD1	TRBV19	CASSVRQGFQPQHF	TGTGCCAGTAGCGTTAGACAGGGATTTCAGCCCCAGCATTTT
TRBJ1-4	many	NA	TRBV2	CASSVSGEKLFF	TGTGCCAGCAGTGTTTCGGGGGAAAAACTGTTTTTT
TRBJ2-3	many	TRBD2	TRBV29-1	CSVESLAGVLATQYF	TGCAGCGTTGAATCGTTAGCGGGAGTCTTGGCTACGCAGTATTTT
TRBJ2-5	many	NA	TRBV7-6	CASSFSALGRETQYF	TGTGCCAGCAGCTTTTCCGCCCTAGGTCGGGAGACCCAGTACTTC
TRBJ2-7	many	NA	TRBV7-8	CASSRGQPSYEQYF	TGTGCCAGCAGCCGGGGACAACCGTCCTACGAGCAGTACTTC
TRBJ1-1	many	TRBD1	TRBV6-1	CASNKQGSTEAFF	TGTGCCAGCAACAAACAGGGGAGCACTGAAGCTTTCTTT
TRBJ2-3	many	TRBD2	TRBV28	CASIPSGNTDTQYF	TGTGCCAGCATACCAAGCGGGAACACAGATACGCAGTATTTT